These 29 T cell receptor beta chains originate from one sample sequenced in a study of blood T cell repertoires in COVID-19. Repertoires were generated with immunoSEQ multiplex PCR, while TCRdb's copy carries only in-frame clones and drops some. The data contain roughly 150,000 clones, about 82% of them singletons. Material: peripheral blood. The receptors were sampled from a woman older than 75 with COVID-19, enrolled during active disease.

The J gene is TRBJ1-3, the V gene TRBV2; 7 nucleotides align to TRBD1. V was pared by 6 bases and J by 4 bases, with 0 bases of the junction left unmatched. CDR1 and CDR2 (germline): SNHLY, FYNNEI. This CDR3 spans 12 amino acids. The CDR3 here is CASRDRGNTIYF. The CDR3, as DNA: TGTGCCAGCAGGGACAGGGGAAACACCATATATTTT.

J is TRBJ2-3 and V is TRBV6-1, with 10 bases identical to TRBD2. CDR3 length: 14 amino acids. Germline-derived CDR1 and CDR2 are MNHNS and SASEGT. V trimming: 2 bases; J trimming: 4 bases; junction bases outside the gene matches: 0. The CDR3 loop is CASSELAGADTQYF. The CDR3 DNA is TGTGCCAGCAGTGAACTAGCGGGAGCAGATACGCAGTATTTT.

CDR3 loop: CASRSGTGNGYTF. The CDR3 nucleotides read TGTGCCAGCAGATCCGGGACAGGCAATGGCTACACCTTC. The chain uses TRBV11-2 and TRBJ1-2, with 8 positions matching TRBD1. The V gene's germline CDR1 is SGHAT and CDR2 FQNNGV. The CDR3 length is 13 residues. V gave up 6 bases and J gave up 6 bases; unmatched junction bases: 6.

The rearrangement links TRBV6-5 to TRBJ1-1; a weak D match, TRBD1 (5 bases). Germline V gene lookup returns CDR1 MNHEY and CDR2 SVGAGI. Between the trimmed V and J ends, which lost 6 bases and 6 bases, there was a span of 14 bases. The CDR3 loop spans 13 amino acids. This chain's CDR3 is CASRNPGEAEAFF. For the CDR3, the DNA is TGTGCCAGCAGAAATCCGGGGGAAGCTGAAGCTTTCTTT.

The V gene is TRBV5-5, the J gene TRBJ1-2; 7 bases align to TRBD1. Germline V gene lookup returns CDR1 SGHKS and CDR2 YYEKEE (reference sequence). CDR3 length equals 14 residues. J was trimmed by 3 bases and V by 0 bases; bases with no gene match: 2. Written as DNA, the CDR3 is TGTGCCAGCAGCTTGGGACAGGGAGACTATGGCTACACCTTC. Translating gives CASSLGQGDYGYTF.

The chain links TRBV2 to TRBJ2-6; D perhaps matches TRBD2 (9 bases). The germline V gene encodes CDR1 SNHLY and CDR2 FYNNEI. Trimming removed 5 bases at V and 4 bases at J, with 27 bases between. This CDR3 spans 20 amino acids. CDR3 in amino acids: CASSKQGDAGGPIGANVLTF. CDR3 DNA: TGTGCCAGCAGTAAACAGGGGGACGCGGGAGGGCCTATCGGGGCCAACGTCCTGACTTTC.

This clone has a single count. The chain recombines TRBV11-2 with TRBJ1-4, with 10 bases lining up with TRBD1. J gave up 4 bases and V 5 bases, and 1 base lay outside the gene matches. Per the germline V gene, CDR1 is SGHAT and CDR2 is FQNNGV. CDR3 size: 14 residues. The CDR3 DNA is TGTGCCAGCAGCCGGGACAGGGGTAATGAAAAACTGTTTTTT. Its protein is CASSRDRGNEKLFF.

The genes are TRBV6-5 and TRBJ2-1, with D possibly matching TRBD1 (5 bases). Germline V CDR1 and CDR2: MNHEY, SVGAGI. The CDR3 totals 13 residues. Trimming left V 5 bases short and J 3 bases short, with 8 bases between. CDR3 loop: CASSLGDYNEQFF. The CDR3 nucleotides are TGTGCCAGCAGTCTAGGGGACTACAATGAGCAGTTCTTC.

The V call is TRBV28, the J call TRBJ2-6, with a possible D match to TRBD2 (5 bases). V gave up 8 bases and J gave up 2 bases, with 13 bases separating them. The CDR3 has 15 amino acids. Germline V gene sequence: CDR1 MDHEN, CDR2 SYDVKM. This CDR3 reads CASSARGAGANVLTF. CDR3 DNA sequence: TGTGCCAGCTCCGCCCGGGGTGCTGGGGCCAACGTCCTGACTTTC.

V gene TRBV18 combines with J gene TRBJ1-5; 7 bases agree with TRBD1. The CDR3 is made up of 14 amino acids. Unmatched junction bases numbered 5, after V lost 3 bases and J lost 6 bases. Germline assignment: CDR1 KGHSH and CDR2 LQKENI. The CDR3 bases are TGTGCCAGCTCACCTACAGGGGCGGGTCAGCCCCAGCATTTT. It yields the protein CASSPTGAGQPQHF.

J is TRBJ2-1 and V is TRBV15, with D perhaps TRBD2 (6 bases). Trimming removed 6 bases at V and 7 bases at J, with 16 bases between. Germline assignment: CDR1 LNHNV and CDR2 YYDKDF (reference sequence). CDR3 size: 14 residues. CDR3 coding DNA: TGTGCCACCAGGGGCACGGGAGATGGTAATGAGCAGTTCTTC. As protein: CATRGTGDGNEQFF.

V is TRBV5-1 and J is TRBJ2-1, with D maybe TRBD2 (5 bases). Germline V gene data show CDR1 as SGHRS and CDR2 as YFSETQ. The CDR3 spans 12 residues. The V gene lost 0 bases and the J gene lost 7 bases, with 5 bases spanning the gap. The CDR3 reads CASSLGENEQFF. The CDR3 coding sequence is TGCGCCAGCAGCTTGGGGGAGAATGAGCAGTTCTTC.

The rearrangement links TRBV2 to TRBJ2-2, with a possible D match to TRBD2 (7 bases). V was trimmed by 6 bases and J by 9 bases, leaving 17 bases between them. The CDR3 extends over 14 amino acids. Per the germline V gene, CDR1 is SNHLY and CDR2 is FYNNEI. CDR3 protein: CASRVEGGRRELFF. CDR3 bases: TGTGCCAGCAGGGTCGAGGGGGGGCGTAGGGAGCTGTTTTTT.

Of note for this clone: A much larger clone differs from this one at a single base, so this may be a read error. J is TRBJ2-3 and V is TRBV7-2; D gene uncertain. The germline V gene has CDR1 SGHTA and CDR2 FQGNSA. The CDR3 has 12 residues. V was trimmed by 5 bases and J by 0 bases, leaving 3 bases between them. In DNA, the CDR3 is TGTGCCAGCAGCCCGAGCACAGATACGCAGTATTTT. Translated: CASSPSTDTQYF.

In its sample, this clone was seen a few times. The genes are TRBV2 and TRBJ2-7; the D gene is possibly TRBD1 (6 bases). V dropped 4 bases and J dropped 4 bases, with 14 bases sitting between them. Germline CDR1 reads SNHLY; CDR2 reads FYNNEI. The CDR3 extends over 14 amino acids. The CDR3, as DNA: TGTGCCAGCAGTGGGACAGAAAACCCTTACGAGCAGTACTTC. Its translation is CASSGTENPYEQYF.

The CDR3 loop reads CASSLADGGRETQYF. The CDR3 nucleotides are TGCGCCAGCAGCTTAGCGGACGGTGGTCGAGAGACCCAGTACTTC. This chain joins TRBV5-1 and TRBJ2-5; the D gene is possibly TRBD2 (5 bases). V lost 2 bases, J lost 4 bases, and 15 bases lay in between. This CDR3 has 15 amino acids. CDR1 and CDR2 from the germline V gene are SGHRS and YFSETQ.

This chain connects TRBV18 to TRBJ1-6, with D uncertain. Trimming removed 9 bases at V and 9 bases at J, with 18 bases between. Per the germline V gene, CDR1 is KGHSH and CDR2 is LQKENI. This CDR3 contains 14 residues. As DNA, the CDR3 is TGTGCCAGTTTGGAGGGCCTAGGGAGTTCACCCCTCCACTTT. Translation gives CASLEGLGSSPLHF.

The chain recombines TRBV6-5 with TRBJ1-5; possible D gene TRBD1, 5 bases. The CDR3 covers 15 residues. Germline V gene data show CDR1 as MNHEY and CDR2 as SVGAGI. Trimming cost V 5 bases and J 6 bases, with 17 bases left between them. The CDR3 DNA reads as TGTGCCAGCAGTCCCGGGGGGTCTGTTGGTCAGCCCCAGCATTTT. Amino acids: CASSPGGSVGQPQHF.

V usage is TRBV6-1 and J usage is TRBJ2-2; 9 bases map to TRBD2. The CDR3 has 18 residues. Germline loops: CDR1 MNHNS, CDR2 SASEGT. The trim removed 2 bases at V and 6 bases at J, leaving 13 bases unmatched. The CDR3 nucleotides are TGTGCCAGCAGTGAAAATTTCGGCGGGGGGGCCCTATCCGGGGAGCTGTTTTTT. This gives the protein CASSENFGGGALSGELFF.

The CDR3 nucleotides are TGTGCCGGCGGGACAGGGCCGATGAACACTGAAGCTTTCTTT. Its translation: CAGGTGPMNTEAFF. V and J are TRBV5-5 and TRBJ1-1; 9 nucleotides line up with TRBD1. CDR3 length: 14 residues. Germline trimming cut 10 bases from V and 0 bases from J; bases unmatched to any gene: 7. Germline V lookup: CDR1 SGHKS, CDR2 YYEKEE (reference sequence).

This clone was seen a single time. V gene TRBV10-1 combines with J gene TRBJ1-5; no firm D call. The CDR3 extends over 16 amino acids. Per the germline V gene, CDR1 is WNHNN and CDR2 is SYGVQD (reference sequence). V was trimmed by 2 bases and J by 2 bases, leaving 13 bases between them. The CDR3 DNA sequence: TGCGCCAGCAGTGAGAGGCTCGAGGAAGGCAATCAGCCCCAGCATTTT. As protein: CASSERLEEGNQPQHF.

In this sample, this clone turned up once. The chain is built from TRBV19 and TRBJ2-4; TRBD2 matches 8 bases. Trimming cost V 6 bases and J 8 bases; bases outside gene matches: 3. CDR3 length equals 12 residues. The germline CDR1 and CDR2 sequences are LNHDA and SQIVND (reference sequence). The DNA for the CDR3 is TGTGCCAGTAGGGGACTAGGAGACATTCAGTACTTC. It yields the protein CASRGLGDIQYF.

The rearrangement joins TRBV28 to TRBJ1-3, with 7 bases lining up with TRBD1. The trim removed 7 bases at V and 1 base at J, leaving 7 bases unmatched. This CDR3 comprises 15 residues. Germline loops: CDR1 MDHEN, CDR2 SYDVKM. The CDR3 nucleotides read TGTGCCAGCACAGACAGGGTAGCGTCTGGAAACACCATATATTTT. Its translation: CASTDRVASGNTIYF.

The CDR3 protein is CASSRDSIETQYF. As DNA, the CDR3 is TGTGCCAGCAGCCGGGACAGCATAGAGACCCAGTACTTC. The chain carries TRBV7-6 and TRBJ2-5; 7 bases are a match to TRBD1. J gave up 4 bases and V 5 bases, and 4 bases lay outside the gene matches. This CDR3 is built from 13 residues. The V gene's germline CDR1 is SGHVS and CDR2 FNYEAQ.

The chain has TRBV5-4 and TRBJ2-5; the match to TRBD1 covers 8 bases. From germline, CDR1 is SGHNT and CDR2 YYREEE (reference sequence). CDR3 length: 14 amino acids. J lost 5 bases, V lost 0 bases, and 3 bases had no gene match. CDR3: CASSLAGGEETQYF. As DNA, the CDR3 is TGTGCCAGCAGCTTGGCAGGGGGCGAGGAGACCCAGTACTTC.

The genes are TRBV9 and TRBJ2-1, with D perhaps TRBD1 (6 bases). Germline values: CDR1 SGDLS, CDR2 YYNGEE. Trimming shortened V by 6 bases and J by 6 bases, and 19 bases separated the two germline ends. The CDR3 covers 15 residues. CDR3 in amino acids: CASTTGRSGPNEQFF. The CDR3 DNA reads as TGTGCCAGCACCACAGGGAGATCCGGGCCCAATGAGCAGTTCTTC. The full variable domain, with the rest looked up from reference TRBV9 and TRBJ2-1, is DSGVTQTPKHLITATGQRVTLRCSPRSGDLSVYWYQQSLDQGLQFLIQYYNGEERAKGNILERFSAQQFPDLHSELNLSSLELGDSALYFCASTTGRSGPNEQFFGPGTRLTVL.

The CDR3 DNA sequence: TGTGCCAGCAGTTACGGACAGGGCTCAGGAAACACCATATATTTT. Protein product: CASSYGQGSGNTIYF. This chain links TRBV28 with TRBJ1-3; 8 bases are shared with TRBD1. Germline CDR1 and CDR2: MDHEN and SYDVKM. CDR3 length equals 15 residues. Trimming cost V 4 bases and J 4 bases; bases outside gene matches: 6.

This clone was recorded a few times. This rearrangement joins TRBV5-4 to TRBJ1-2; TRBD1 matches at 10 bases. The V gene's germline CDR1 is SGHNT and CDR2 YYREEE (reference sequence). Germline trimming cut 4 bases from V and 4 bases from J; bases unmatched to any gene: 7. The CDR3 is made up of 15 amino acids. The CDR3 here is CASSEDRGTGYGYTF. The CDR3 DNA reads TGTGCCAGCAGCGAGGACAGGGGGACGGGCTATGGCTACACCTTC.

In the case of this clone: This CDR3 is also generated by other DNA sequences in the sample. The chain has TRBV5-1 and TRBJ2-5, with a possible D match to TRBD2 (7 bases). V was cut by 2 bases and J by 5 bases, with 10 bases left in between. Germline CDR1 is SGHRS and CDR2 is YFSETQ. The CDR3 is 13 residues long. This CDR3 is CASSLQGGETQYF. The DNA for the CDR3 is TGCGCCAGCAGCTTACAGGGAGGGGAGACCCAGTACTTC.